The rows below give T cell receptor beta chains drawn from one sample of a study of identical twins. MiXCR, run by TCRdb on the 5' RACE reads, gives a single entry per CDR3 protein. This table holds 150,000 or so distinct CDR3 sequences, roughly 3.5% found once. The material sequenced was memory T cells sorted from blood. Receptor source: a man aged 18 to 29 in good health. CDR3s include the opening cysteine and the closing phenylalanine or tryptophan. A D gene is named only where the DNA matches it firmly. The size entry is marked missing in some rows and otherwise reads once, few, many or a size class.

clone size | J gene | D gene | V gene | CDR3 protein | CDR3 DNA
many | TRBJ2-4 | . | TRBV20-1 | CSARGMFDLAKNIQYF | TGCAGTGCTAGGGGGATGTTCGACCTAGCCAAAAACATTCAGTACTTC
. | TRBJ1-5 | . | TRBV6-1 | CASSDGGSNQPQHF | TGTGCCAGCAGTGACGGGGGCAGCAATCAGCCCCAGCATTTT
many | TRBJ1-1 | . | TRBV7-9 | CASSPSEDPAFF | TGTGCCAGCAGCCCTTCAGAGGACCCGGCTTTCTTT
many | TRBJ1-3 | TRBD1 | TRBV5-6 | CASSSTTGVNTIYF | TGTGCCAGCAGCTCAACGACAGGGGTCAACACCATATATTTT
. | TRBJ1-4 | . | TRBV30 | CAWSGLRGEKLFF | TGTGCCTGGAGTGGACTCCGCGGCGAAAAACTGTTTTTT
many | TRBJ2-1 | . | TRBV30 | CAWSEGSVGLDEQFF | TGTGCCTGGAGTGAGGGAAGCGTCGGGTTGGATGAGCAGTTCTTC
many | TRBJ1-4 | . | TRBV12-3/TRBV12-4 | CASSLRGSEKLFF | TGTGCCAGCAGTTTAAGGGGGTCAGAAAAACTGTTTTTT
few | TRBJ2-1 | . | TRBV9 | CASSARDKSYNEQFF | TGTGCCAGCAGCGCCCGGGACAAGTCCTACAATGAGCAGTTCTTC
many | TRBJ2-1 | TRBD2 | TRBV15 | CATSMSGRSYNEQFF | TGTGCCACCAGCATGAGCGGGAGGTCCTACAATGAGCAGTTCTTC
many | TRBJ1-4 | . | TRBV12-3/TRBV12-4 | CASSLNYGNEKLFF | TGTGCCAGCAGTTTGAACTATGGTAATGAAAAACTGTTTTTT
many | TRBJ2-1 | . | TRBV12-5 | CASALEAGRTYNEQFF | TGTGCTAGTGCCCTTGAGGCGGGACGAACCTACAATGAGCAGTTCTTC
. | TRBJ2-1 | TRBD2 | TRBV6-5 | CASSLLANYNEQFF | TGTGCCAGCAGCTTACTAGCGAACTACAATGAGCAGTTCTTC
many | TRBJ1-2 | . | TRBV12-3/TRBV12-4 | CASSTGNLDYGYTF | TGTGCCAGCAGTACAGGCAACCTGGACTATGGCTACACCTTC
many | TRBJ2-5 | . | TRBV15 | CATSSRLPIVETQYF | TGTGCCACCAGCTCTCGACTGCCCATCGTGGAGACCCAGTACTTC
many | TRBJ2-3 | . | TRBV7-6 | CASSSQGPDTQYF | TGTGCCAGCAGCTCACAGGGTCCAGATACGCAGTATTTT
many | TRBJ1-1 | TRBD1 | TRBV7-6 | CASSIPRGDRGKNTEAFF | TGTGCCAGCAGCATACCGCGGGGGGACAGGGGTAAGAACACTGAAGCTTTCTTT
many | TRBJ2-1 | TRBD1 | TRBV24-1 | CATSGYGQDRENEQFF | TGTGCCACCAGTGGTTACGGACAGGACCGAGAGAATGAGCAGTTCTTC
many | TRBJ2-3 | TRBD2 | TRBV7-6 | CASSSPGGTSGSTDTQYF | TGTGCCAGCAGCTCACCTGGGGGGACTAGCGGGAGCACAGATACGCAGTATTTT
many | TRBJ2-5 | TRBD2 | TRBV20-1 | CSARDLESGRGETQYF | TGCAGTGCTAGAGATCTGGAAAGCGGGAGGGGAGAGACCCAGTACTTC
many | TRBJ2-1 | TRBD2 | TRBV4-3 | CASSQGASGRLNEQFF | TGCGCCAGCAGCCAAGGGGCTAGCGGGAGGTTAAATGAGCAGTTCTTC
many | TRBJ2-3 | . | TRBV6-1 | CASSEVAGDTDTQYF | TGTGCCAGCAGTGAAGTTGCAGGGGACACAGATACGCAGTATTTT
many | TRBJ1-5 | . | TRBV6-1 | CASSESNIQPQHF | TGTGCCAGCAGTGAATCAAATATCCAGCCCCAGCATTTT
. | TRBJ2-3 | TRBD2 | TRBV12-3/TRBV12-4 | CASSLGLAGGHTDTQYF | TGTGCCAGCAGTTTAGGGCTAGCGGGAGGACACACAGATACGCAGTATTTT
. | TRBJ1-1 | TRBD1 | TRBV5-1 | CASSLGQGPEAFF | TGCGCCAGCAGCTTGGGACAGGGGCCTGAAGCTTTCTTT
many | TRBJ2-1 | TRBD2 | TRBV19 | CASSIRLGTSGTSYNEQFF | TGTGCCAGTAGTATTCGTTTAGGGACTAGCGGGACCTCCTACAATGAGCAGTTCTTC
many | TRBJ2-1 | . | TRBV14 | CASSAPGTAYNEQFF | TGTGCCAGCAGCGCTCCCGGGACCGCGTACAATGAGCAGTTCTTC
many | TRBJ2-1 | . | TRBV30 | CARRGSTEQFF | TGTGCCCGGAGGGGGAGTACTGAGCAGTTCTTC
many | TRBJ1-4 | . | TRBV12-3/TRBV12-4 | CASSPYRQSSGVKLFF | TGTGCCAGCAGTCCCTACAGACAGTCTTCGGGGGTGAAACTGTTTTTT
many | TRBJ2-6 | TRBD2 | TRBV12-3/TRBV12-4 | CASSLRGGWREGSGANVLTF | TGTGCCAGCAGTTTGAGAGGGGGTTGGCGGGAGGGCTCTGGGGCCAACGTCCTGACTTTC
few | TRBJ2-3 | . | TRBV20-1 | CSAPSFSDTQYF | TGCAGTGCTCCTTCCTTTTCAGATACGCAGTATTTT
few | TRBJ1-1 | . | TRBV10-3 | CAISERVGLNTEAFF | TGTGCCATCAGTGAGAGAGTCGGGCTTAACACTGAAGCTTTCTTT
many | TRBJ2-5 | . | TRBV5-1 | CASSLTQREETQYF | TGCGCCAGCAGCTTGACCCAGAGGGAAGAGACCCAGTACTTC
few | TRBJ2-3 | . | TRBV11-3 | CASSSELQFF | TGTGCCAGCAGCTCGGAACTCCAGTTTTTT
few | TRBJ1-1 | TRBD1 | TRBV7-8 | CASSLGQGGAFF | TGTGCCAGCAGCTTAGGGCAGGGGGGAGCTTTCTTT
. | TRBJ2-5 | TRBD2 | TRBV5-1 | CASTLEGLAGGETQYF | TGCGCCAGCACCCTCGAGGGACTAGCGGGAGGGGAGACCCAGTACTTC
many | TRBJ2-1 | TRBD2 | TRBV4-2 | CASSQGAGGADEQFF | TGTGCCAGCAGCCAAGGAGCGGGGGGGGCGGATGAGCAGTTCTTC
. | TRBJ2-1 | . | TRBV6-2/TRBV6-3 | CASSYLNEQFF | TGTGCCAGCAGTTACCTGAATGAGCAGTTCTTC
many | TRBJ2-3 | . | TRBV20-1 | CSASSLGVMIDTQYF | TGCAGTGCTAGCTCGCTGGGGGTTATGATAGATACGCAGTATTTT
few | TRBJ2-7 | . | TRBV30 | CAWSVVTGRIEQYF | TGTGCCTGGAGTGTAGTTACAGGGAGGATCGAGCAGTACTTC
many | TRBJ2-2 | . | TRBV10-3 | CAQGTDTGELFF | TGTGCCCAAGGGACGGACACCGGGGAGCTGTTTTTT
many | TRBJ2-1 | TRBD2 | TRBV20-1 | CSARGGGLAGGSYNEQFF | TGCAGTGCTAGAGGCGGCGGACTAGCGGGAGGTAGTTACAATGAGCAGTTCTTC
many | TRBJ2-3 | . | TRBV6-4 | CASSDSSRANTQYF | TGTGCCAGCAGTGACTCGAGTCGAGCGAATACGCAGTATTTT
few | TRBJ2-5 | TRBD2 | TRBV27 | CASSQTALAGVGETQYF | TGTGCCAGCAGTCAAACGGCTCTAGCGGGAGTAGGAGAGACCCAGTACTTC
many | TRBJ1-4 | . | TRBV29-1 | CSVRATNEKLFF | TGCAGCGTTAGAGCAACTAATGAAAAACTGTTTTTT
many | TRBJ1-1 | . | TRBV5-1 | CASSITQGNTEAFF | TGCGCCAGCAGCATTACCCAGGGGAACACTGAAGCTTTCTTT
. | TRBJ2-1 | TRBD2 | TRBV18 | CASSQDRLAGFNEQFF | TGTGCCAGCTCACAAGATAGACTAGCGGGGTTCAATGAGCAGTTCTTC
many | TRBJ1-5 | . | TRBV6-2/TRBV6-3 | CASSHLLDSFNQPQHF | TGTGCCAGCAGTCACCTACTCGACAGCTTCAATCAGCCCCAGCATTTT
many | TRBJ2-3 | TRBD2 | TRBV11-2 | CASTPRLAGGSGTDTQYF | TGTGCCAGCACCCCCCGGCTAGCGGGAGGGTCTGGCACAGATACGCAGTATTTT
many | TRBJ2-3 | . | TRBV9 | CASSVGGFTDTQYF | TGTGCCAGCAGCGTAGGGGGGTTCACAGATACGCAGTATTTT